Sequencing of this T cell receptor beta chain was carried out in a study of graft-versus-host responses after intestinal transplantation. About the research overall: All recipients were given anti-thymocyte globulin induction, and tacrolimus and steroids were then administered for roughly three years. Study-wide results and caveats: Some GvH clones appeared in ileal mucosa or blood before recipient bone marrow. Peak circulating GvH clone levels were associated with early post-transplant HvG declines.

TCRdb's table, derived via immunoSEQ multiplex PCR, lists solely in-frame clones and lacks some. The sample records about 120,000 clones, 85% to 95% being singletons. In the case of this clone: No antigen is known for it.

Trimming left V 3 bases short and J 6 bases short, with 7 bases between. The length of the CDR3 is 12 residues. Germline CDR1 and CDR2: SGHDT and YYEEEE. This TCR derives from a human donor who received an intestinal transplant. The sequencing used unstimulated CD8+ T cells sorted from spleen or lymph node cells, collected before intestinal transplant. V gene TRBV5-6 combines with J gene TRBJ2-1; D is perhaps TRBD1 (5 bases). DNA for the CDR3: TGTGCCAGCAGCTCCAGGGTCAATGAGCAGTTCTTC. As protein: CASSSRVNEQFF.